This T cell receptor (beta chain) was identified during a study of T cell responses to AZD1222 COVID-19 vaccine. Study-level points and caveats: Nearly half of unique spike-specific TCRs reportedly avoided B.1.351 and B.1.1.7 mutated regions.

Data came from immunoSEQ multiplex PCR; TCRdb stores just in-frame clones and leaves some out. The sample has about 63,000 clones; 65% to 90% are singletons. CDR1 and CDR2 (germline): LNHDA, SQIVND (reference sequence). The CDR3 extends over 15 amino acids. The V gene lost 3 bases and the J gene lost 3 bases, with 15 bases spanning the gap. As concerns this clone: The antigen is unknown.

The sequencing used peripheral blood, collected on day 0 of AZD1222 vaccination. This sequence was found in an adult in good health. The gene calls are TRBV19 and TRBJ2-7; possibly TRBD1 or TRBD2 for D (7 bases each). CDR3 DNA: TGTGCCAGTAGTATGGCGGGGGACAGAAACTACGAGCAGTACTTC. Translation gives CASSMAGDRNYEQYF. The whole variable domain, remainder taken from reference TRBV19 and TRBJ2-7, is DGGITQSPKYLFRKEGQNVTLSCEQNLNHDAMYWYRQDPGQGLRLIYYSQIVNDFQKGDIAEGYSVSREKKESFPLTVTSAQKNPTAFYLCASSMAGDRNYEQYFGPGTRLTVT.